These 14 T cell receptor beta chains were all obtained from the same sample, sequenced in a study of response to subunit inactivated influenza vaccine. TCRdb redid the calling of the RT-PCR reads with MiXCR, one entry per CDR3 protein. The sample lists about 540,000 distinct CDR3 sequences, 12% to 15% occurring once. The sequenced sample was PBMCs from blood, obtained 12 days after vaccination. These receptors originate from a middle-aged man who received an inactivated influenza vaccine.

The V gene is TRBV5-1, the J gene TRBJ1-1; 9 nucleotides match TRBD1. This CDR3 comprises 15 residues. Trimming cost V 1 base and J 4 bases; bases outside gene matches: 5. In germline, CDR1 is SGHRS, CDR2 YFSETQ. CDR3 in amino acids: CASSLRTGAGTEAFF. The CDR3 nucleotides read TGCGCCAGCAGCTTGCGGACAGGGGCGGGCACTGAAGCTTTCTTT.

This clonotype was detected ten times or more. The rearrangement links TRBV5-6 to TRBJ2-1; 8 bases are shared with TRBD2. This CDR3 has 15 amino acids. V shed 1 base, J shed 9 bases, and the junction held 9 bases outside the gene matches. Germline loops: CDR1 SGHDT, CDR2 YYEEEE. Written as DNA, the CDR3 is TGTGCCAGCAGCTTGATGACGAGCGGGAGCGGTGAGCAGTTCTTC. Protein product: CASSLMTSGSGEQFF. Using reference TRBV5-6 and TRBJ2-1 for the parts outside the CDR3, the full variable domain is DAGVTQSPTHLIKTRGQQVTLRCSPKSGHDTVSWYQQALGQGPQFIFQYYEEEERQRGNFPDRFSGHQFPNYSSELNVNALLLGDSALYLCASSLMTSGSGEQFFGPGTRLTVL.

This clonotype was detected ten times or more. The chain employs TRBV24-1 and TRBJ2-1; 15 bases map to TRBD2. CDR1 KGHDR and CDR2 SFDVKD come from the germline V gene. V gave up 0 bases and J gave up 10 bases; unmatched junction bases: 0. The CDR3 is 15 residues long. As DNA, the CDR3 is TGTGCCACCAGTGATTTGGGACTAGCGGGGGGGGAGCAGTTCTTC. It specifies CATSDLGLAGGEQFF.

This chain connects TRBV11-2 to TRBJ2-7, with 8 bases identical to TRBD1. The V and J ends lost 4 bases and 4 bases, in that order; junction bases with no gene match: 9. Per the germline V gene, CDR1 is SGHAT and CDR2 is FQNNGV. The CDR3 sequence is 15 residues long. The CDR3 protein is CASSSATGTGYEQYF. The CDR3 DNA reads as TGTGCCAGCAGCTCAGCCACCGGGACAGGTTACGAGCAGTACTTC.

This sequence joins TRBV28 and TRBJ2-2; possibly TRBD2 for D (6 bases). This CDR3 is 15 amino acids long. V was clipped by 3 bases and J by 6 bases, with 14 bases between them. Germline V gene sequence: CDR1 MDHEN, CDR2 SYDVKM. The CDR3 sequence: CASSFGTLFSGELFF. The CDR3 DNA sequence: TGTGCCAGCAGTTTCGGGACTCTTTTCTCCGGGGAGCTGTTTTTT.

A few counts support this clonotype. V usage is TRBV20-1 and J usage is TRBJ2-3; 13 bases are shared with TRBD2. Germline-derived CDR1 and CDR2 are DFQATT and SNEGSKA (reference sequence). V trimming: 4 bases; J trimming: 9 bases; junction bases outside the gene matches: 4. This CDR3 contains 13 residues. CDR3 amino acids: CSAIGLAGETQYF. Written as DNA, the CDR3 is TGCAGTGCTATTGGACTAGCGGGGGAAACGCAGTATTTT.

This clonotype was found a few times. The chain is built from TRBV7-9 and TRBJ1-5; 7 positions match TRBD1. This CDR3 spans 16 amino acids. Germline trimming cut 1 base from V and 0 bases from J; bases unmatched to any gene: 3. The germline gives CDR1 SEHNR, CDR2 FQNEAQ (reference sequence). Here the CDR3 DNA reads TGTGCCAGCAGCTTAGAGGGACAGCTTAGCAATCAGCCCCAGCATTTT. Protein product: CASSLEGQLSNQPQHF.

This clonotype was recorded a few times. The CDR3 region has the DNA TGTGCCAGCAGCTTAGACGGGAGGGCCGCCAATGAGCAGTTCTTC. It translates to CASSLDGRAANEQFF. The genes are TRBV7-3 and TRBJ2-1; 8 nucleotides align to TRBD2. Trimming took 2 bases from V and 6 from J; bases not matched to a gene: 6. Germline V gene lookup returns CDR1 SGHTA and CDR2 FQGTGA. The CDR3 extends over 15 amino acids.

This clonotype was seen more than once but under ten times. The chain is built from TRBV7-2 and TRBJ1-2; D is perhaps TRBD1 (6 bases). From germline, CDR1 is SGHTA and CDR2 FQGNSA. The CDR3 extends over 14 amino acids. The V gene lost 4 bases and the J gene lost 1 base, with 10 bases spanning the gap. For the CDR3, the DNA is TGTGCCAGCAGCTCACAGGGAAATAACTATGGCTACACCTTC. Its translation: CASSSQGNNYGYTF. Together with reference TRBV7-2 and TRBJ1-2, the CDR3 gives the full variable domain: GAGVSQSPSNKVTEKGKDVELRCDPISGHTALYWYRQSLGQGLEFLIYFQGNSAPDKSGLPSDRFSAERTGGSVSTLTIQRTQQEDSAVYLCASSSQGNNYGYTFGSGTRLTVV.

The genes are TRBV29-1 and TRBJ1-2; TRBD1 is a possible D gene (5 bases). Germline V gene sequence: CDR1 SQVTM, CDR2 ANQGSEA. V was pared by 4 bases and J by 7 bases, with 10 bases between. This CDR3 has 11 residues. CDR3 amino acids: CSVVGAGGYTF. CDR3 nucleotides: TGCAGCGTTGTAGGGGCCGGTGGCTACACCTTC. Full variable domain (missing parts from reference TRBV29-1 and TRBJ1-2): SAVISQKPSRDICQRGTSLTIQCQVDSQVTMMFWYRQQPGQSLTLIATANQGSEATYESGFVIDKFPISRPNLTFSTLTVSNMSPEDSSIYLCSVVGAGGYTFGSGTRLTVV.

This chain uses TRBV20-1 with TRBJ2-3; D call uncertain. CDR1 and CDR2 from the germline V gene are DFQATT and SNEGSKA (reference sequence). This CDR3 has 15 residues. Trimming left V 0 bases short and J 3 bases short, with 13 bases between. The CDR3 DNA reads TGCAGTGCTAGAGATTTCGGGTATGGTACAGATACGCAGTATTTT. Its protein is CSARDFGYGTDTQYF.

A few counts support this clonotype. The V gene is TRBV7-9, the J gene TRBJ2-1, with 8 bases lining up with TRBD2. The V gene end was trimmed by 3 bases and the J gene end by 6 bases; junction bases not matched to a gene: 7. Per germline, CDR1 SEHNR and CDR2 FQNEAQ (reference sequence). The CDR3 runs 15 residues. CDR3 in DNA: TGTGCCAGCAGCTTCTTCGCGGGAGGAGTCAATGAGCAGTTCTTC. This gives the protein CASSFFAGGVNEQFF.

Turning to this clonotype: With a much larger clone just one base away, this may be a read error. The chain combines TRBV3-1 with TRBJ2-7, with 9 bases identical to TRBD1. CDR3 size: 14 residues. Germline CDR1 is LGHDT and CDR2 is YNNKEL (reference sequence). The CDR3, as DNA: TGTGCCGGCAGCCCAAGGACAGGGGTCTACGAGCAGTACTTC. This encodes CAGSPRTGVYEQYF.

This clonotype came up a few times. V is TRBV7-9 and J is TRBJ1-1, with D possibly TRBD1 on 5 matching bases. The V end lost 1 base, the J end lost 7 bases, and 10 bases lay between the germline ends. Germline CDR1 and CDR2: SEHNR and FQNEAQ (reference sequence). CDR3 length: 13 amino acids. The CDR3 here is CASSLGGTVEAFF. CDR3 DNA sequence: TGTGCCAGCAGCTTAGGGGGGACCGTTGAAGCTTTCTTT. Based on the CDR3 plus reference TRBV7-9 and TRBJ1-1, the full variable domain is DTGVSQNPRHKITKRGQNVTFRCDPISEHNRLYWYRQTLGQGPEFLTYFQNEAQLEKSRLLSDRFSAERPKGSFSTLEIQRTEQGDSAMYLCASSLGGTVEAFFGQGTRLTVV.